This T cell receptor (beta chain) stems from a study of T cells of healthy individuals. The CDR3 is 15 amino acids. The V and J ends lost 5 bases and 2 bases, in that order; junction bases with no gene match: 7. Germline values: CDR1 MDHEN, CDR2 SYDVKM. A single record per CDR3 protein comes from TCRdb applying MiXCR to the 5' RACE reads. The table shows about 96,000 distinct CDR3 sequences, with around 17% occurring only once. This clonotype has a count of ten or more. The genes are TRBV28 and TRBJ2-7; TRBD1 matches 9 bases. This TCR derives from a human donor in good health. The CDR3 region has the DNA TGTGCCAGCAGTCTAAGGACAGGGGTCGCCTACGAGCAGTACTTC. Translation gives CASSLRTGVAYEQYF.